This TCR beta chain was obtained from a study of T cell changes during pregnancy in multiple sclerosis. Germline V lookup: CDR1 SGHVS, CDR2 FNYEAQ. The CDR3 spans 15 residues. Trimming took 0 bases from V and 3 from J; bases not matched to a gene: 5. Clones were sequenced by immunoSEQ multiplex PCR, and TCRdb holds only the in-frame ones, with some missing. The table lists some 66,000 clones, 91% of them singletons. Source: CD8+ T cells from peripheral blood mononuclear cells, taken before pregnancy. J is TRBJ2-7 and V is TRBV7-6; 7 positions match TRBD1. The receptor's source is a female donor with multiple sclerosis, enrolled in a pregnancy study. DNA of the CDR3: TGTGCCAGCAGCTTAGCTAGGGACAGTGACTACGAGCAGTACTTC. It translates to CASSLARDSDYEQYF.